This record covers a single T cell receptor beta chain. TCRdb's table, derived via immunoSEQ multiplex PCR, lists solely in-frame clones and lacks some. The sample includes 200,000 to 250,000 clones, over 80% of them seen just once. This sample was included in a study of blood T cell repertoires in COVID-19. CDR3 length: 14 residues. Germline V gene sequence: CDR1 GTSNPN, CDR2 SVGIG (reference sequence). The V gene end was trimmed by 2 bases and the J gene end by 8 bases; junction bases not matched to a gene: 5. The sample was PBMCs or T cells enriched from blood (not recorded which). The clonotype originates from a man aged 25 to 40 who had recovered from COVID-19. The chain has TRBV30 and TRBJ2-3, with 12 bases identical to TRBD2. CDR3 loop: CAWSLAGGPGTQYF. CDR3 DNA sequence: TGTGCCTGGAGTCTAGCGGGGGGGCCAGGTACGCAGTATTTT. The full variable domain, with the rest looked up from reference TRBV30 and TRBJ2-3, is SQTIHQWPATLVQPVGSPLSLECTVEGTSNPNLYWYRQAAGRGLQLLFYSVGIGQISSEVPQNLSASRPQDRQFILSSKKLLLSDSGFYLCAWSLAGGPGTQYFGPGTRLTVL.